The 17 T cell receptor beta chains given below trace back to one sample, sequenced in a study of T cells in localized non-small cell lung cancer. This table comes from immunoSEQ multiplex PCR, and its TCRdb copy is limited to in-frame clones, with some not included. Found here are about 21,000 clones, roughly nine tenths of them singletons; the top ten hold 20% to 25%. Specimen: PBMCs, collected before any cancer treatment. The receptors derive from a man between 40 and 70 years old with stage II squamous cell lung carcinoma.

V and J are TRBV6-4 and TRBJ2-7, with 10 bases identical to TRBD1. Germline V gene sequence: CDR1 MRHNA, CDR2 SNTAGT. The length of the CDR3 is 15 residues. V trimming: 0 bases; J trimming: 6 bases; junction bases outside the gene matches: 5. CDR3 nucleotides: TGTGCCAGCAGTGACTCGTCCCGGGACAGGGGCGAGCAGTACTTC. Amino acid sequence: CASSDSSRDRGEQYF.

Concerning this clone: Germline is not matched at one junction end, which may reflect a read error. The CDR3 DNA sequence: TGTGCCAGCAGATTAGGCGGGACAGGGGGCACTGAAGCTTTCTTT. Its protein product is CASRLGGTGGTEAFF. This chain joins TRBV7-9 and TRBJ1-1, with 11 bases identical to TRBD1. Germline-derived CDR1 and CDR2 are SEHNR and FQNEAQ (reference sequence). The CDR3 runs to 15 residues.

V usage is TRBV5-1 and J usage is TRBJ1-2, with 9 bases lining up with TRBD1. V was clipped by 4 bases and J by 6 bases; unmatched bases: 4. The CDR3 runs to 13 residues. The germline V gene encodes CDR1 SGHRS and CDR2 YFSETQ. The CDR3 loop is CASSLGQGDGYTF. The CDR3 DNA is TGCGCCAGCAGCCTGGGACAGGGTGATGGCTACACCTTC.

A single count supports this clone. The J gene is TRBJ1-1, the V gene TRBV5-7, with D possibly TRBD1 on 5 matching bases. TRBV5-7 is an ORF for which the function is uncertain. This CDR3 has 15 amino acids. Trimming shortened V by 0 bases and J by 4 bases, and 13 bases separated the two germline ends. CDR3 loop: CASSLDRRALTEAFF. DNA for the CDR3: TGTGCCAGCAGCTTGGACAGGAGGGCCCTCACTGAAGCTTTCTTT.

This clone was counted a single time. This chain joins TRBV28 and TRBJ2-7; either TRBD1 or TRBD2 may fit D (5 bases each). Germline values: CDR1 MDHEN, CDR2 SYDVKM. The CDR3 runs to 15 residues. With 8 bases removed from V and 1 base from J, the gap between germline ends came to 18 bases. This CDR3 reads CASLEHRDGSYEQYF. The CDR3 DNA reads TGTGCCAGCCTCGAACACCGGGACGGTTCCTACGAGCAGTACTTC.

V and J are TRBV28 and TRBJ1-1, with 8 bases that match TRBD1. Germline V gene sequence: CDR1 MDHEN, CDR2 SYDVKM. This CDR3 comprises 14 residues. The J segment lost 5 bases and the V segment lost 4 bases, leaving 6 bases of the junction unmatched. CDR3 in amino acids: CASSYRGGGTEAFF. Written as DNA, the CDR3 is TGTGCCAGCAGTTACAGGGGGGGTGGGACTGAAGCTTTCTTT.

This clone was seen a single time. V is TRBV18 and J is TRBJ2-3; no clear D gene. Germline loops: CDR1 KGHSH, CDR2 LQKENI. The CDR3 has 12 residues. The germline V and J ends were trimmed by 2 bases and 7 bases, with 7 bases remaining between them. The CDR3 coding sequence is TGTGCCAGCTCACCAGGGCACAATACGCAGTATTTT. It specifies CASSPGHNTQYF.

The V and J genes are TRBV7-9 and TRBJ1-1; TRBD1 matches 8 bases. V trimming: 2 bases; J trimming: 0 bases; junction bases outside the gene matches: 8. Germline loops: CDR1 SEHNR, CDR2 FQNEAQ (reference sequence). The CDR3 runs to 17 residues. The CDR3 nucleotides read TGTGCCAGCAGCTTAAAAAGGGGGACAGGCGTGAACACTGAAGCTTTCTTT. The encoded protein is CASSLKRGTGVNTEAFF.

The V call is TRBV27, the J call TRBJ2-4; weak D call: TRBD1 (5 bases). This CDR3 is 16 amino acids long. With 0 bases removed from V and 1 base from J, the gap between germline ends came to 10 bases. Germline loops: CDR1 MNHEY, CDR2 SMNVEV (reference sequence). In DNA, the CDR3 is TGTGCCAGCAGTTTATCGTGGGGCGGCGCCAAAAACATTCAGTACTTC. Its protein is CASSLSWGGAKNIQYF.

V usage is TRBV30 and J usage is TRBJ2-1, with 11 positions matching TRBD2. CDR1 is GTSNPN, CDR2 SVGIG, per germline (reference sequence). This CDR3 has 15 residues. V lost 1 base and J lost 3; bases outside the gene matches: 2. The CDR3 region has the DNA TGTGCCTGGAGTGATCTAGCGGGAGGCTACAATGAGCAGTTCTTC. Its translation is CAWSDLAGGYNEQFF.

The chain uses TRBV18 and TRBJ1-3; 8 nucleotides align to TRBD1. This CDR3 comprises 16 residues. Germline V gives CDR1 KGHSH, CDR2 LQKENI. V shed 3 bases, J shed 2 bases, and the junction held 6 bases outside the gene matches. The CDR3 loop reads CASSPRDRPPGNTIYF. The CDR3 coding sequence is TGTGCCAGCTCACCCCGGGACAGGCCCCCTGGAAACACCATATATTTT.

The chain uses TRBV27 and TRBJ2-1; 11 bases map to TRBD2. CDR1 and CDR2 (germline): MNHEY, SMNVEV (reference sequence). This CDR3 spans 16 amino acids. Trimming at V came to 4 bases and at J to 0 bases, leaving 2 bases not matched to a gene. The CDR3 region is CASSSLAGGSYNEQFF. For the CDR3, the DNA is TGTGCCAGCAGTTCCCTAGCGGGGGGCTCCTACAATGAGCAGTTCTTC.

This clone was seen just once. The chain joins TRBV7-8 to TRBJ2-2; D possibly matches TRBD1 or TRBD2 (5 bases each). This CDR3 contains 15 residues. V lost 6 bases to trimming and J lost 7 bases, with 18 bases between them. Germline CDR1 is SGHVS and CDR2 is FQNEAQ. The CDR3 sequence: CASSRSGTPLGELFF. The CDR3 DNA is TGTGCCAGCAGTCGATCCGGGACCCCTCTCGGGGAGCTGTTTTTT.

The rearrangement joins TRBV7-2 to TRBJ2-1; D remains ambiguous. Germline-derived CDR1 and CDR2 are SGHTA and FQGNSA. Trimming removed 3 bases from V and 5 bases from J, with 8 bases in between. This CDR3 has 13 residues. The chain's CDR3 is CASSLLGNNEQFF. In DNA form, the CDR3 reads TGTGCCAGCAGCTTGCTGGGCAACAATGAGCAGTTCTTC. The full variable domain, in which reference TRBV7-2 and TRBJ2-1 provide the parts outside the CDR3, is GAGVSQSPSNKVTEKGKDVELRCDPISGHTALYWYRQSLGQGLEFLIYFQGNSAPDKSGLPSDRFSAERTGGSVSTLTIQRTQQEDSAVYLCASSLLGNNEQFFGPGTRLTVL.

V gene TRBV6-5 combines with J gene TRBJ1-1; the match to TRBD1 covers 8 bases. From germline, CDR1 is MNHEY and CDR2 SVGAGI. The CDR3 has 12 amino acids. Unmatched junction bases numbered 6, after V lost 6 bases and J lost 9 bases. CDR3 coding DNA: TGTGCCAGCAGAACGGGCAGGGGGCAAGCTTTCTTT. This translates into CASRTGRGQAFF.

The V and J genes are TRBV19 and TRBJ1-5; tentatively, D is TRBD1 (5 bases). CDR3 length: 13 amino acids. Germline-derived CDR1 and CDR2 are LNHDA and SQIVND (reference sequence). V lost 5 bases and J lost 3, with 8 bases in between. The CDR3, as DNA: TGTGCCAGTAGTCAGGGCATCAATCAGCCCCAGCATTTT. It codes for CASSQGINQPQHF.

The chain's CDR3 is CASSLDSGGETQYF. The CDR3 coding sequence is TGTGCCAGCAGCTTAGATAGCGGGGGGGAGACCCAGTACTTC. V is TRBV7-6 and J is TRBJ2-5; 10 bases fit TRBD2. V shed 1 base, J shed 5 bases, and the junction held 1 base outside the gene matches. The germline V gene has CDR1 SGHVS and CDR2 FNYEAQ. CDR3 length equals 14 residues.